The 30 T cell receptor beta chains below were found in one sample sequenced in a study of blood T cell repertoires in COVID-19. Measured with immunoSEQ multiplex PCR; TCRdb has only the in-frame clones, and not every one. The sample carries fewer than 300,000 clones, 70% to 85% recorded once. Sequenced material: peripheral blood. The receptors shown here come from a human donor with COVID-19, enrolled during active disease. The donor label of this sample is uncertain.

The rearrangement links TRBV30 to TRBJ2-5; D is perhaps TRBD1 (6 bases). This CDR3 comprises 12 residues. Trimming stripped 4 bases from V and 9 bases from J, with 15 bases between. Germline V gene sequence: CDR1 GTSNPN, CDR2 SVGIG (reference sequence). CDR3: CAWTPGTGPQYF. The DNA of the CDR3 is TGTGCCTGGACCCCCGGTACAGGGCCCCAGTACTTC.

The rearrangement joins TRBV9 to TRBJ1-1; tentative D call: TRBD1 (5 bases). CDR3 length: 15 residues. Germline loops: CDR1 SGDLS, CDR2 YYNGEE. V dropped 4 bases and J dropped 0 bases, with 13 bases sitting between them. This CDR3 is CASSPPGVLNTEAFF. CDR3 coding DNA: TGTGCCAGCAGCCCCCCGGGGGTTTTGAACACTGAAGCTTTCTTT.

This chain uses TRBV28 with TRBJ2-1; 9 bases match TRBD2. Germline loops: CDR1 MDHEN, CDR2 SYDVKM. This CDR3 is 16 amino acids long. With 6 bases clipped from V and 5 bases from J, the junction kept 11 bases outside the gene matches. As DNA, the CDR3 is TGTGCCAGCAGCGTGACTAGCGGAACCCTACACAATGAGCAGTTCTTC. Amino acid sequence: CASSVTSGTLHNEQFF.

The chain joins TRBV9 to TRBJ1-1; the D is unclear. Trimming took 0 bases from V and 8 from J, leaving 8 bases between them. The CDR3 totals 12 residues. Germline V gene sequence: CDR1 SGDLS, CDR2 YYNGEE. CDR3 sequence (DNA): TGTGCCAGCAGCGTAGGAGGGTCAGAAGCTTTCTTT. This gives the protein CASSVGGSEAFF.

The chain joins TRBV3-1 (or the pseudogene TRBV3-2) to TRBJ1-1; D is ambiguous. Looked up from germline, CDR1 is LGHDT and CDR2 is YNNKEL (reference sequence). The length of the CDR3 is 14 residues. Deletions cut 3 bases from V and 5 bases from J, with 13 bases between. CDR3 nucleotide sequence: TGTGCCAGCAGCCAGAGGGCCCCGGGAACTGAAGCTTTCTTT. This codes for CASSQRAPGTEAFF.

CDR3 sequence reads: CASSQGHSNSYNSPLHF. CDR3 sequence (DNA): TGTGCCAGCAGTCAGGGACATTCGAACTCCTATAATTCACCCCTCCACTTT. J is TRBJ1-6 and V is TRBV28, with D possibly being TRBD1 (6 bases). CDR3 length equals 17 residues. Germline CDR1 reads MDHEN; CDR2 reads SYDVKM. The V and J ends lost 5 bases and 0 bases respectively, with 14 bases between them.

The chain recombines TRBV4-2 with TRBJ1-2; D unresolved. In germline, CDR1 is LGHNA, CDR2 YNFKEQ. Trimming left V 1 base short and J 5 bases short, with 5 bases between. The CDR3 is 12 amino acids. The DNA for the CDR3 is TGTGCCAGCAGCCAAGCCCAGTATGGCTACACCTTC. Protein sequence: CASSQAQYGYTF.

This chain links TRBV19 with TRBJ2-3, with 8 bases aligning to TRBD1. Germline CDR1 is LNHDA and CDR2 is SQIVND (reference sequence). With 7 bases clipped from V and 1 base from J, the junction kept 7 bases outside the gene matches. The CDR3 contains 15 residues. CDR3 loop: CASTETGAGTDTQYF. In DNA form, the CDR3 reads TGTGCCAGTACTGAGACAGGGGCCGGCACAGATACGCAGTATTTT.

This chain uses TRBV3-1 (or the pseudogene TRBV3-2) with TRBJ1-3; D not resolved. V gave up 4 bases and J gave up 0 bases, with 7 bases separating them. Germline V gene lookup returns CDR1 LGHDT and CDR2 YNNKEL (reference sequence). The CDR3 contains 14 residues. The CDR3 reads CASSPEHSGNTIYF. CDR3 nucleotides: TGTGCCAGCAGCCCGGAGCACTCTGGAAACACCATATATTTT.

This sequence joins TRBV4-3 and TRBJ2-2; maybe TRBD2 (7 bases). V lost 5 bases and J lost 5, with 21 bases in between. This CDR3 has 17 residues. From germline, CDR1 is LGHNA and CDR2 YSLEER. The CDR3 loop is CASSSRGQGRETGELFF. CDR3 nucleotides: TGCGCCAGCAGCTCAAGAGGGCAGGGGAGGGAAACCGGGGAGCTGTTTTTT.

The table lists this clone with a few counts. The V call is TRBV27, the J call TRBJ2-1; TRBD2 agrees at 13 bases. There are 14 residues in the CDR3. Germline CDR1 is MNHEY and CDR2 is SMNVEV (reference sequence). V trimming: 2 bases; J trimming: 15 bases; junction bases outside the gene matches: 7. The DNA of the CDR3 is TGTGCCAGCAGTTTAAACGGACTAGCGGGAGAGATGTTCTTC. Translated: CASSLNGLAGEMFF.

The chain has TRBV5-1 and TRBJ2-3; 13 nucleotides match TRBD2. Trimming took 2 bases from V and 5 from J; bases not matched to a gene: 2. CDR1 is SGHRS and CDR2 is YFSETQ in the germline V gene. The CDR3 has 15 amino acids. The CDR3 spells CASSLGLAGVDTQYF. As DNA, the CDR3 is TGCGCCAGCAGCTTAGGACTAGCGGGAGTAGATACGCAGTATTTT.

The chain carries TRBV18 and TRBJ2-5; D unclear. Germline V gives CDR1 KGHSH, CDR2 LQKENI. This CDR3 has 15 residues. Trimming removed 3 bases from V and 5 bases from J, with 16 bases in between. DNA for the CDR3: TGTGCCAGCTCACCCCAAGATTTAGCTTGGGAGACCCAGTACTTC. Its protein product is CASSPQDLAWETQYF.

The V and J genes are TRBV18 and TRBJ1-3; TRBD1 matches at 10 bases. Trimming cost V 3 bases and J 1 base; bases outside gene matches: 3. The CDR3 has 16 residues. Per the germline V gene, CDR1 is KGHSH and CDR2 is LQKENI. The CDR3 region has the DNA TGTGCCAGCTCACCGGGGACAGGGGTTTCTGGAAACACCATATATTTT. Translation: CASSPGTGVSGNTIYF.

The chain recombines TRBV6-6 with TRBJ1-1; unclear D gene. The V end lost 6 bases, the J end lost 8 bases, and 19 bases lay between the germline ends. The CDR3 has 14 amino acids. Germline V gene sequence: CDR1 MNHNY, CDR2 SVGAGI (reference sequence). The CDR3 DNA reads TGTGCCAGCAGACTCGGGTCTCCGGTTACGGAAGCTTTCTTT. This gives the protein CASRLGSPVTEAFF.

The CDR3 loop reads CAWSRVGNTEAFF. The CDR3 nucleotides read TGTGCCTGGAGTCGGGTAGGAAACACTGAAGCTTTCTTT. The chain links TRBV30 to TRBJ1-1; D gene ambiguous. This CDR3 contains 13 residues. Germline CDR1 and CDR2: GTSNPN and SVGIG (reference sequence). The V end was cut by 2 bases, the J end by 2 bases, with 9 bases between.

CDR3 bases: TGCGCCAGCAGTTTGAACGCCGGAGTCTATGGCTACACCTTC. This sequence encodes CASSLNAGVYGYTF. This rearrangement joins TRBV5-1 to TRBJ1-2; D unresolved. Germline V lookup: CDR1 SGHRS, CDR2 YFSETQ. CDR3 length: 14 residues. V was cut by 5 bases and J by 4 bases, with 15 bases left in between.

This clone was seen just once. The gene calls are TRBV29-1 and TRBJ2-1, with TRBD1 as a possible D gene (6 bases). Deletions cut 0 bases from V and 4 bases from J, with 19 bases between. CDR1 is SQVTM, CDR2 ANQGSEA, per germline. There are 17 residues in the CDR3. The CDR3 DNA follows: TGCAGCGTTGAAGATCTTGGTGACAGGAGTTCTTACAATGAGCAGTTCTTC. Its translation is CSVEDLGDRSSYNEQFF.

The chain uses TRBV19 and TRBJ2-3, with 8 bases aligning to TRBD2. This CDR3 region has 16 residues. V lost 3 bases and J lost 5; bases outside the gene matches: 10. The germline V gene encodes CDR1 LNHDA and CDR2 SQIVND (reference sequence). DNA of the CDR3: TGTGCCAGTAGTATGGAGGCGGCGGGAGGTAGAGATACGCAGTATTTT. It translates to CASSMEAAGGRDTQYF.

The chain has TRBV6-1 and TRBJ1-2; D might be TRBD1 (6 bases). This CDR3 comprises 14 residues. Trimming left V 1 base short and J 6 bases short, with 12 bases between. The germline V gene encodes CDR1 MNHNS and CDR2 SASEGT. CDR3 in DNA: TGTGCCAGCAGTGAAGGAACGTACAGGGATGGCTACACCTTC. This gives the protein CASSEGTYRDGYTF.

The J gene is TRBJ1-3, the V gene TRBV19, with TRBD1 identical over 12 bases. CDR1 and CDR2 (germline): LNHDA, SQIVND (reference sequence). Trimming cost V 5 bases and J 3 bases; bases outside gene matches: 11. The CDR3 length is 18 residues. The CDR3 reads CASSPVPGQGAIGNTIYF. As DNA, the CDR3 is TGTGCCAGTAGTCCAGTCCCGGGACAGGGGGCAATTGGAAACACCATATATTTT.

The J gene is TRBJ1-1, the V gene TRBV5-1; possible D gene TRBD1, 6 bases. Germline CDR1 is SGHRS and CDR2 is YFSETQ. V gave up 1 base and J gave up 4 bases, with 11 bases separating them. This CDR3 spans 14 amino acids. This CDR3 reads CASSLRGAATEAFF. CDR3 coding DNA: TGCGCCAGCAGCTTGCGGGGGGCTGCCACTGAAGCTTTCTTT.

The CDR3 region has the DNA TGTGCCAGCAGCCTGAGTGTCGGGAGCGACAATCAGCCCCAGCATTTT. It specifies CASSLSVGSDNQPQHF. The chain joins TRBV5-5 to TRBJ1-5; D unresolved. V was cut by 4 bases and J by 3 bases, with 17 bases left in between. This CDR3 contains 16 residues. The V gene's germline CDR1 is SGHKS and CDR2 YYEKEE (reference sequence).

V is TRBV19 and J is TRBJ2-1, with D perhaps matching TRBD2 (5 bases). With 6 bases removed from V and 3 bases from J, the gap between germline ends came to 18 bases. The length of the CDR3 is 16 residues. Germline V gene sequence: CDR1 LNHDA, CDR2 SQIVND (reference sequence). The CDR3 spells CASSRRTDTLYNEQFF. The DNA of the CDR3 is TGTGCCAGTAGCAGGAGGACCGACACCCTCTACAATGAGCAGTTCTTC. Together with reference TRBV19 and TRBJ2-1, the CDR3 gives the full variable domain: DGGITQSPKYLFRKEGQNVTLSCEQNLNHDAMYWYRQDPGQGLRLIYYSQIVNDFQKGDIAEGYSVSREKKESFPLTVTSAQKNPTAFYLCASSRRTDTLYNEQFFGPGTRLTVL.

The rearrangement links TRBV5-1 to TRBJ2-2; weak D call: TRBD2 (5 bases). From germline, CDR1 is SGHRS and CDR2 YFSETQ. Trimming pared 0 bases from V and 1 base from J, leaving 10 bases between. The CDR3 consists of 16 residues. The CDR3 bases are TGCGCCAGCAGCTTGGCAACTAGGTGGAACACCGGGGAGCTGTTTTTT. Protein: CASSLATRWNTGELFF.

V and J are TRBV29-1 and TRBJ1-6; weak D call: TRBD1 (6 bases). The CDR3 contains 13 residues. The ends were cut back, 4 bases at V and 6 bases at J, with 10 bases in the middle. From germline, CDR1 is SQVTM and CDR2 ANQGSEA. CDR3 in DNA: TGCAGCGTTGCACAGGGTGGTAATTCACCCCTCCACTTT. It encodes CSVAQGGNSPLHF.

The CDR3 nucleotides read TGTGCCAGCTCACCACGGACTCTAGGGTACCAAGAGACCCAGTACTTC. The encoded protein is CASSPRTLGYQETQYF. The rearrangement joins TRBV18 to TRBJ2-5; TRBD2 might be the D (5 bases). The germline gives CDR1 KGHSH, CDR2 LQKENI. The CDR3 is 16 amino acids. V dropped 1 base and J dropped 0 bases, with 12 bases sitting between them.

The chain employs TRBV28 and TRBJ2-3; 11 nucleotides line up with TRBD1. The CDR3 is 15 amino acids. V was pared by 2 bases and J by 8 bases, with 6 bases of the junction left unmatched. From germline, CDR1 is MDHEN and CDR2 SYDVKM. CDR3: CASSLGTGGQSTQYF. DNA of the CDR3: TGTGCCAGCAGTTTAGGGACAGGGGGACAAAGTACGCAGTATTTT.

This clone showed up just a few times. The J gene is TRBJ2-2, the V gene TRBV2, with 7 positions matching TRBD1. There are 15 residues in the CDR3. The V and J ends lost 8 bases and 1 base, in that order; junction bases with no gene match: 7. Germline CDR1 reads SNHLY; CDR2 reads FYNNEI. CDR3 in amino acids: CASYDRDVNTGELFF. As DNA, the CDR3 is TGTGCCAGCTACGACAGGGACGTGAACACCGGGGAGCTGTTTTTT.

The V and J genes are TRBV6-1 and TRBJ2-3; D gene uncertain. The CDR3 runs to 16 residues. From germline, CDR1 is MNHNS and CDR2 SASEGT. V was shortened by 3 bases and J by 4 bases, with 17 bases between the two germline ends. In DNA form, the CDR3 reads TGTGCCAGCAGTGAGGGCCATTCAACCCCAGCAGATACGCAGTATTTT. The encoded protein is CASSEGHSTPADTQYF.